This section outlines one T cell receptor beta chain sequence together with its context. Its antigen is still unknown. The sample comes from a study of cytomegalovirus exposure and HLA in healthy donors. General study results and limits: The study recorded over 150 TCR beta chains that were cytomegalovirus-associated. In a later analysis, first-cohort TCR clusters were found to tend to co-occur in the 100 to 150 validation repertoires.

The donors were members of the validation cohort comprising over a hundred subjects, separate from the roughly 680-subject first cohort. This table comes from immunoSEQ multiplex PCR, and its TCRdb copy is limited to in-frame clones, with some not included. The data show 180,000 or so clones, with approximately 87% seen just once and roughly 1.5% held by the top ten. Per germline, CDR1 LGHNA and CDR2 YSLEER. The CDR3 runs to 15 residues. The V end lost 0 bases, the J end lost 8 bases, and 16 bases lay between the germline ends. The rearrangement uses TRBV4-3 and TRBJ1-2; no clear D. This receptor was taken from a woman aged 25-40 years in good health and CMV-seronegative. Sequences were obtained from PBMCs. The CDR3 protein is CASSQDYKGGQGYTF. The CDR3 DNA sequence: TGCGCCAGCAGCCAAGATTACAAGGGAGGGCAGGGCTACACCTTC.